Listed below are T cell receptor beta chains from one sample, sequenced in a study of T cell repertoires in cytomegalovirus infection. TCRdb re-derived calls from the reads in MiXCR, one entry per CDR3 protein. The table has 700,000 to 850,000 distinct CDR3 sequences, approximately 32% seen once; the top ten hold roughly an eighth. These receptors have no known antigen. This material consisted of cultured CD8+ T cells from PBMCs, taken from culture after CMV antigen stimulation. The receptors were gathered from a human donor in good health (CMV status not recorded). Some clones in this sample may be carry-over from other donors' samples. Each CDR3 is given with its conserved first and last residue. A D gene is named only where the DNA matches it firmly.

TRBV7-6	TRBJ2-1	-	CASSPGTYNNEQFF
TRBV6-1	TRBJ1-1	-	CASSDWDRDTEAFF
TRBV6-6	TRBJ2-2	TRBD1	CASSIRQGSAGELFF
TRBV20-1	TRBJ2-5	-	CSARDDAALVPQETQYF
TRBV9	TRBJ2-3	TRBD1	CASSLTGAPTTDTQYF
TRBV28	TRBJ1-6	TRBD1	CASIWDRGYNSPLHF
TRBV7-2	TRBJ1-2	-	CASFDGWGGNYGYTF
TRBV6-2/TRBV6-3	TRBJ2-3	TRBD2	CVSSYPSAGGRTDTQYF
TRBV5-6	TRBJ2-7	TRBD2	CASGRGIRNEQYF
TRBV7-8	TRBJ1-5	-	CASSSSGPMTQPQHF
TRBV29-1	TRBJ2-1	TRBD2	CSVAGRTSGGPSSYNEQFF
TRBV27	TRBJ2-1	TRBD1	CASSRRGPPYNEQFF
TRBV7-9	TRBJ1-1	-	CASSLAGRTEAFF